Listed below are T cell receptor beta chains from one sample, sequenced in a study of shared clonotypes between healthy human individuals. Repertoires were generated with immunoSEQ multiplex PCR, while TCRdb's copy carries only in-frame clones and drops some. The table lists about a million clones, approximately 72% of them singletons. The sequencing input was memory CD4+ T cells sorted from blood. The source of these receptors is a man between 18 and 29 years old in good health. Each CDR3 is given with its conserved first and last residue. A D gene is named only where the DNA matches it firmly. Expanded clones are given a class, and other clones once, few, many or no size at all.

J,V,D,size,DNA,CDR3
TRBJ2-5,TRBV19,-,-,TGTGCCAGTAGGCCCGAGACTGGAGAGACCCAGTACTTC,CASRPETGETQYF
TRBJ2-2,TRBV9,-,once,TGTGCCAGCAGCGTAGCGGATCCCCGGGTTACCGGGGAGCTGTTTTTT,CASSVADPRVTGELFF
TRBJ2-2,TRBV11-3,TRBD1,-,TGTGCCAGCAGCGACAGGGATTGGGACACCGGGGAGCTGTTTTTT,CASSDRDWDTGELFF
TRBJ2-7,TRBV12-5,TRBD1,few,TGTGCTAGTGGATTAGACAGGGGCGAGCAGTACTTC,CASGLDRGEQYF
TRBJ2-7,TRBV5-1,TRBD1,-,TGCGCCAGCAGCTTGGGGACAGGGTTCACCTACGAGCAGTACTTC,CASSLGTGFTYEQYF
TRBJ1-1,TRBV7-8,-,-,TGTGCCAGCAGCTTCATAATACAGGGAGGGGCTTTCTTT,CASSFIIQGGAFF
TRBJ1-6,TRBV7-9,-,-,TGTGCCAGCAGCCCATCCGGGGGAGGGATTAATTCACCCCTCCACTTT,CASSPSGGGINSPLHF
TRBJ2-1,TRBV30,TRBD1,-,TGTGCCTGGAGTACCTCAAAGACAGGGGGCGGTCCCAATGAGCAGTTCTTC,CAWSTSKTGGGPNEQFF
TRBJ2-1,TRBV2,TRBD2,-,TGTGCCAGCAGTGAGTGGGGAGGGGTTGAGCAGTTCTTC,CASSEWGGVEQFF
TRBJ1-4,TRBV7-7,-,-,TGTGCTAGCAGCCCTTCCGGGGGGTTTGATGAAAAACTGTTTTTT,CASSPSGGFDEKLFF
TRBJ1-5,TRBV30,-,-,TGTGCCTGGAGTGCACAGGGAAGCAATCAGCCCCAGCATTTT,CAWSAQGSNQPQHF
TRBJ1-4,TRBV7-9,-,-,TGTGCCAGCAGCACAGGCTCTAATGAAAAACTGTTTTTT,CASSTGSNEKLFF
TRBJ2-7,TRBV10-2,TRBD1,many,TGCGCCAGCAGTGAGCCGGGACAGGGAAACGAGCAGTACTTC,CASSEPGQGNEQYF
TRBJ1-1,TRBV7-2,-,-,TGTGCCAGCAGCAAACAGGGAAGAGCTGAAGCTTTCTTT,CASSKQGRAEAFF
TRBJ1-1,TRBV5-1,TRBD1,-,TGCGCCAGCAGCCCGACAGGACAGGGTCTGACTGAAGCTTTCTTT,CASSPTGQGLTEAFF
TRBJ1-2,TRBV30,-,-,TGTGCCTGGAGCCGCAGGGATAATGGCTACACCTTC,CAWSRRDNGYTF
TRBJ1-5,TRBV7-6,-,once,TGTGCCAGCAGCCCTGGGTTAAGCAATCAGCCCCAGCATTTT,CASSPGLSNQPQHF
TRBJ1-6,TRBV15,-,-,TGTGCCACCAGCAGAGACCTACAGAATAATTCACCCCTCCACTTT,CATSRDLQNNSPLHF
TRBJ2-7,TRBV2,-,-,TGTGCCAGCAGTGCTGGGGAGCCCCAGGGCTCCTACGAGCAGTACTTC,CASSAGEPQGSYEQYF
TRBJ2-7,TRBV2,TRBD1,-,TGTGCCAGCAACGCCGACAGGGGCCCCTACGAGCAGTACTTC,CASNADRGPYEQYF
TRBJ1-1,TRBV18,-,-,TGTGCCAGCTCAGCCCGGGGAGGCACTGAAGCTTTCTTT,CASSARGGTEAFF
TRBJ2-1,TRBV7-6,-,-,TGTGCCAGCAGCGGCCCCTCTGGGTCCTACAATGAGCAGTTCTTC,CASSGPSGSYNEQFF
TRBJ2-2,TRBV5-4,-,-,TGTGCCAGCAGCCCCGGCATGAACACCGGGGAGCTGTTTTTT,CASSPGMNTGELFF
TRBJ2-1,TRBV7-2,TRBD2,-,TGTGCCAGCAGCTGGGACTATTCTTATGAGCAGTTCTTC,CASSWDYSYEQFF
TRBJ2-3,TRBV29-1,-,once,TGCAGCGTTGATTCTGACGGGGGAATCACAGATACGCAGTATTTT,CSVDSDGGITDTQYF
TRBJ2-7,TRBV7-2,-,-,TGTGCCAGCACCAGACGAGAGGGAGCCTACGAGCAGTACTTC,CASTRREGAYEQYF
TRBJ2-2,TRBV19,TRBD2,-,TGTGCCAGTACCCCGGGGGGGTCCGTTACCGGGGAGCTGTTTTTT,CASTPGGSVTGELFF
TRBJ2-7,TRBV2,TRBD1,-,TGTGCCAGCAGTGTCGGGACAGCCTACTTC,CASSVGTAYF
TRBJ2-1,TRBV7-2,TRBD2,once,TGTGCCAGCAGCTCCCAGCGGGAGATTCGTGTAGAGCAGTTCTTC,CASSSQREIRVEQFF
TRBJ2-2,TRBV9,-,-,TGTGCCAGCAGCCCCCGTGGGGGGACAGTCGGGGAGCTGTTTTTT,CASSPRGGTVGELFF
TRBJ1-2,TRBV30,TRBD1,-,TGTGCCTGGAGTACATCCGGTCAAACAGGGGGAAATGGCTACACCTTC,CAWSTSGQTGGNGYTF
TRBJ2-7,TRBV18,TRBD1,-,TGTGCCAGCTCACCATTGGGACAGCCTTACTACGAGCAGTACTTC,CASSPLGQPYYEQYF
TRBJ2-2,TRBV6-4,-,-,TGTGCCAGCAGTGACAGGAGGAACACCGGGGAGCTGTTTTTT,CASSDRRNTGELFF
TRBJ2-1,TRBV7-6,-,-,TGTGCCAGCAGTCCCCTGGACAGAATTGAGCAGTTCTTC,CASSPLDRIEQFF
TRBJ2-2,TRBV2,TRBD1,-,TGTGCCAGCAGTGAAACAGGGGCCACCGGGGAGCTGTTTTTT,CASSETGATGELFF
TRBJ1-2,TRBV9,TRBD1,-,TGTGCCAGCAGCGTAGGGACAGGGAGAAATGGCTACACCTTC,CASSVGTGRNGYTF
TRBJ1-2,TRBV12-5,-,few,TGTGCTAGTGGTTTGGTACTCGCTGCTGGCTACACCTTC,CASGLVLAAGYTF